This note documents a single TCR beta chain sequence. These data belong to a study of PD-L1 blockade in urothelial cancer. In the study overall: Blood underwent analysis 3 weeks (second dose) and 6 weeks after treatment began.

Time point denoted: peripheral blood 6 weeks after treatment start. Each patient gave between 1 and 8 samples, pretreatment and on-treatment. Measured with immunoSEQ multiplex PCR; TCRdb has only the in-frame clones, and not every one. The data hold under 25,000 clones, with about 90% observed a single time. The V end lost 5 bases, the J end lost 7 bases, and 18 bases lay between the germline ends. Germline CDR1 is SNHLY and CDR2 is FYNNEI. This CDR3 comprises 14 residues. The clonotype was recovered from a woman aged 55-69 years with urothelial cancer. Specimen: PBMCs, collected around atezolizumab (anti-PD-L1) treatment. V gene TRBV2 combines with J gene TRBJ2-7, with a tentative D call TRBD2 (5 bases). The CDR3 DNA follows: TGTGCCAGCAGTAACCTAGCCGACCTGGGAGAGCAGTACTTC. It translates to CASSNLADLGEQYF.